This is a list of T cell receptor beta chains from one sample in a study of T cell responses to AZD1222 COVID-19 vaccine. Profiling relied on immunoSEQ multiplex PCR, and the TCRdb table lists in-frame clones only, not all of them. The data show approximately 150,000 clones, with about 92% seen just once and around 4.7% held by the top ten. The sample in question was peripheral blood, obtained on day 0 of AZD1222 vaccination. These receptors all stem from an adult in good health. The CDR3 runs from the conserved cysteine through the conserved F or W. A D gene is named only where the DNA matches it firmly. Where a row states a size, it is once, few, many or the class of an expanded clone; other rows omit it.

D: -; V: TRBV5-8; J: TRBJ1-2; size: -; DNA: TGTGCCAGCAGCTTGGAAGGTAACCATGGCTACACCTTC; CDR3: CASSLEGNHGYTF
D: -; V: TRBV29-1; J: TRBJ1-1; size: -; DNA: TGCAGCGTCCTGAGGGGGGGCACTGAAGCTTTCTTT; CDR3: CSVLRGGTEAFF
D: -; V: TRBV12-3/TRBV12-4; J: TRBJ2-7; size: -; DNA: TGTGCCAGCAGCCTGGTCGGTTTCTACGAGCAGTACTTC; CDR3: CASSLVGFYEQYF
D: TRBD1; V: TRBV6-5; J: TRBJ2-5; size: -; DNA: TGTGCCAGCAGAGACAGGGCTTTTATGGCCCAGTACTTC; CDR3: CASRDRAFMAQYF
D: -; V: TRBV6-5; J: TRBJ1-2; size: -; DNA: TGTGCCAGCAGTTACGGGGCTCTTCGTGCGTATGGCTACACCTTC; CDR3: CASSYGALRAYGYTF
D: -; V: TRBV7-9; J: TRBJ2-3; size: -; DNA: TGTGCCAGCAGCTTATCGTACTACCCGACGCAGTATTTT; CDR3: CASSLSYYPTQYF
D: -; V: TRBV4-3; J: TRBJ2-7; size: -; DNA: TGCGCCAGCAGCCAGGTTCCCTCCTACGAGCAGTACTTC; CDR3: CASSQVPSYEQYF
D: -; V: TRBV9; J: TRBJ2-2; size: few; DNA: TGTGCCAGCAGCGTGTTTGGCGGGGAGCTGTTTTTT; CDR3: CASSVFGGELFF
D: -; V: TRBV11-3; J: TRBJ1-5; size: -; DNA: TGTGCCAGCAGCTTGGGTGACAACGATAGCAATCAGCCCCAGCATTTT; CDR3: CASSLGDNDSNQPQHF
D: -; V: TRBV29-1; J: TRBJ2-3; size: -; DNA: TGCAGCGTGCCGGGGACATCGAGCGGAGATACGCAGTATTTT; CDR3: CSVPGTSSGDTQYF
D: -; V: TRBV11-2; J: TRBJ1-1; size: -; DNA: TGTGCCAGCAGCTTAGGGGGCGCTGGGACTGAAGCTTTCTTT; CDR3: CASSLGGAGTEAFF
D: TRBD2; V: TRBV27; J: TRBJ2-5; size: -; DNA: TGTGCCAGCAGTTCCGCAGCGGGAGGGCTAGAGACCCAGTACTTC; CDR3: CASSSAAGGLETQYF
D: -; V: TRBV4-2; J: TRBJ1-1; size: -; DNA: TGTGCCAGCAGCCTTACGGACAGTCTGAACACTGAAGCTTTCTTT; CDR3: CASSLTDSLNTEAFF
D: -; V: TRBV7-2; J: TRBJ1-4; size: -; DNA: TGTGCCAGCAGCTCCTGGGTGGGAACTAATGAAAAACTGTTTTTT; CDR3: CASSSWVGTNEKLFF
D: -; V: TRBV3-1/TRBV3-2; J: TRBJ1-4; size: few; DNA: TGTGCCAGCAGCCGAAAGGGCAGGCCCACGAATGAAAAACTGTTTTTT; CDR3: CASSRKGRPTNEKLFF
D: TRBD2; V: TRBV2; J: TRBJ2-2; size: -; DNA: TGTGCCAGCAGTGAAATACCGGGAGGGGTCGGGGAGCTGTTTTTT; CDR3: CASSEIPGGVGELFF
D: TRBD1; V: TRBV29-1; J: TRBJ1-1; size: -; DNA: TGCAGCGTTTCTTGGACAGGGAACACTGAAGCTTTCTTT; CDR3: CSVSWTGNTEAFF
D: TRBD2; V: TRBV7-2; J: TRBJ2-5; size: -; DNA: TGTGCCAGCAGCCTAGCGGGAGCTGGAAGTGGGCAAGAGACCCAGTACTTC; CDR3: CASSLAGAGSGQETQYF
D: -; V: TRBV7-2; J: TRBJ1-1; size: -; DNA: TGTGCCAGCAGCTTAGCCGGACCGAGTGAAGCTTTCTTT; CDR3: CASSLAGPSEAFF
D: -; V: TRBV6-5; J: TRBJ2-3; size: -; DNA: TGTGCCAGCAGTTACTCGATGGGGGCTAGCACAGATACGCAGTATTTT; CDR3: CASSYSMGASTDTQYF
D: TRBD2; V: TRBV7-7; J: TRBJ2-3; size: -; DNA: TGTGCCAGCAGCTCGGGACTAGCGGGAGAGTGGGATACGCAGTATTTT; CDR3: CASSSGLAGEWDTQYF
D: TRBD1; V: TRBV18; J: TRBJ2-1; size: -; DNA: TGTGCCAGCTCACCCGGGACAGGAACCTACAATGAGCAGTTCTTC; CDR3: CASSPGTGTYNEQFF
D: -; V: TRBV4-3; J: TRBJ2-7; size: -; DNA: TGCGCCAGCAGCTCAGCCTCCCCGGAAGGGGGGAGCTCCTACGAGCAGTACTTC; CDR3: CASSSASPEGGSSYEQYF
D: -; V: TRBV3-1/TRBV3-2; J: TRBJ1-5; size: -; DNA: TGTGCCAGCAGCCGAAGGGGGTCGGATCAGCCCCAGCATTTT; CDR3: CASSRRGSDQPQHF
D: TRBD1; V: TRBV6-6; J: TRBJ1-6; size: once; DNA: TGTGCCAGCAGTTACTCCGGGACAGGAAATTCACCCCTCCACTTT; CDR3: CASSYSGTGNSPLHF
D: -; V: TRBV4-3; J: TRBJ2-1; size: -; DNA: TGCGCCAGCAGCCAAGAAGGGGGCTGGGGGGGGCCTGGCTCCTACAATGAGCAGTTCTTC; CDR3: CASSQEGGWGGPGSYNEQFF
D: TRBD1; V: TRBV27; J: TRBJ1-2; size: few; DNA: TGTGCCAGTGAGGTATCTAAGGACAGGGGGGACTATGGCTACACCTTC; CDR3: CASEVSKDRGDYGYTF
D: -; V: TRBV27; J: TRBJ2-6; size: once; DNA: TGTGCCAGCAGGTTTTTTGGGCCGAACCCTGGGGCCAACGTCCTGACTTTC; CDR3: CASRFFGPNPGANVLTF
D: -; V: TRBV6-1; J: TRBJ2-7; size: -; DNA: TGTGCCAGCAGTGAAATGGCAGCCTACGAGCAGTACTTC; CDR3: CASSEMAAYEQYF
D: TRBD2; V: TRBV6-2/TRBV6-3; J: TRBJ2-1; size: -; DNA: TGTGCCAGCAGTTACGGGGGGGGTTATGAGCAGTTCTTC; CDR3: CASSYGGGYEQFF
D: -; V: TRBV11-3; J: TRBJ2-2; size: -; DNA: TGTGCCAGCAGGGGGAACACCGGGGAGCTGTTTTTT; CDR3: CASRGNTGELFF
D: TRBD2; V: TRBV5-8; J: TRBJ2-1; size: -; DNA: TGTGCCAGCAGCTTGGTTAACGGCGGACTAGCGTCCAATGAGCAGTTCTTC; CDR3: CASSLVNGGLASNEQFF
D: -; V: TRBV13; J: TRBJ1-1; size: -; DNA: TGTGCCAGCAGCTTAGGCCCACTCCTGAACACTGAAGCTTTCTTT; CDR3: CASSLGPLLNTEAFF
D: TRBD2; V: TRBV4-2; J: TRBJ2-7; size: -; DNA: TGTGCCAGCAGCCATCCGACTAGCGGGAGTTCATCCTACGAGCAGTACTTC; CDR3: CASSHPTSGSSSYEQYF
D: TRBD1; V: TRBV29-1; J: TRBJ1-2; size: once; DNA: TGCAGCGCTGACCCCCCGGGACAGCCTTATGGCTACACCTTC; CDR3: CSADPPGQPYGYTF
D: -; V: TRBV27; J: TRBJ1-2; size: -; DNA: TGTGCCAGCAGTTTAAAGGGGCTCGGCTATGGCTACACCTTC; CDR3: CASSLKGLGYGYTF
D: -; V: TRBV6-5; J: TRBJ2-7; size: -; DNA: TGTGCCAGCAGCTTAGGGGTTTCCTACGAGCAGTACTTC; CDR3: CASSLGVSYEQYF
D: TRBD2; V: TRBV5-4; J: TRBJ2-2; size: -; DNA: TGTGCCAGCAGCTCCCCGGGACTAGCGGGGGAGAACACCGGGGAGCTGTTTTTT; CDR3: CASSSPGLAGENTGELFF